The 2 T cell receptor beta chains reported below all come from one sample, sequenced in a study of CD8 T cells in cerebrospinal fluid in Alzheimer's disease. Using the 10x single-cell sequencing reads, TCRdb records one entry per CDR3 protein without DNA. This listing includes some 1,000 distinct CDR3 sequences. Material: cerebrospinal fluid. The receptors stem from a human donor in good health.

Considering frequency, this clonotype is medium-sized (0.01 to 0.1%). The chain combines TRBV12-3 or TRBV12-4 with TRBJ2-3; the TCRdb D gene call, TRBD2, has no DNA to confirm it. This CDR3 has 16 residues. CDR3 amino acids: CASSPPREGSTDTQYF.

According to its frequency, this clonotype is large. The chain couples TRBV7-2 to TRBJ1-4; TCRdb proposes TRBD1, but this gene call is untestable without DNA. The CDR3 is made up of 14 amino acids. The germline gives CDR1 SGHTA, CDR2 FQGNSA. CDR3 sequence reads: CASSSGGTNEKLFF. The full variable domain, with the rest looked up from reference TRBV7-2 and TRBJ1-4, is GAGVSQSPSNKVTEKGKDVELRCDPISGHTALYWYRQSLGQGLEFLIYFQGNSAPDKSGLPSDRFSAERTGGSVSTLTIQRTQQEDSAVYLCASSSGGTNEKLFFGSGTQLSVL.